What follows are 13 T cell receptor beta chains derived from one specimen sequenced in a study of vaccination and CD4 T cells after COVID-19 (dated by TCRdb to 2022 to 2024). This specimen's treatment or condition label, per the study, means: approximately 10-day PBMC culture with coronavirus spike peptide pools or control peptides (ViraFEST assay). CD4+ T cells from unexposed donors were collected before the COVID-19 pandemic (2011-2018). The antigens of these receptors remain unknown. Library method: PCR. Sequencing relied on an Illumina iSeq 100. At the Johns Hopkins FTIC core, DNA from the cultured CD4+ T cells underwent TCR sequencing with the Oncomine TCR Beta short-read assay. The public reads were run again by TCRdb, first through fastp at Q25 and then through MiXCR, and only productive beta chains were kept. CDR3 protein duplicates are merged, each entry listing the most common genes and DNA. In this sample the table shows some 4,200 distinct CDR3 sequences, 34% of which occur a single time. Of the sample, about 25% falls within the top ten clones.

The sequenced material came from CD4+ T cells from blood, cultured in vitro. The receptors were sampled from a human donor in good health.

This clonotype has more than one count but fewer than ten. The chain employs TRBV20-1 and TRBJ1-1; TRBD1 might be the D (5 bases). V lost 6 bases to trimming and J lost 0 bases, with 11 bases between them. This CDR3 spans 13 amino acids. CDR1 and CDR2 from the germline V gene are DFQATT and SNEGSKA (reference sequence). DNA for the CDR3: TGCAGTGCCAAGGGACCTATGAACACTGAAGCTTTCTTT. Its translation is CSAKGPMNTEAFF.

The chain links TRBV20-1 to TRBJ2-5; unclear D gene. Germline V lookup: CDR1 DFQATT, CDR2 SNEGSKA (reference sequence). This CDR3 spans 16 amino acids. Trimming pared 6 bases from V and 1 base from J, leaving 21 bases between. The CDR3, as DNA: TGCAGTGCCGTTAGTTTATCTAGTGTCGTCCAAGAGACCCAGTACTTC. It yields the protein CSAVSLSSVVQETQYF.

The chain has TRBV7-8 and TRBJ2-1; 15 bases line up with TRBD2. Germline CDR1 SGHVS, CDR2 FQNEAQ. The V segment lost 2 bases and the J segment 9 bases; nucleotides outside the gene matches: 14. This CDR3 comprises 19 residues. CDR3 nucleotide sequence: TGTGCCAGCAGCTTAAGGGGGACTAGCGGGGGGCCCCTAGCGGGTGAGCAGTTCTTC. This encodes CASSLRGTSGGPLAGEQFF.

CDR3 bases: TGTGCCAGCAGTGGTGCGACGACTAATGAAAAACTGTTTTTT. It encodes CASSGATTNEKLFF. The rearrangement joins TRBV27 to TRBJ1-4; D unclear. The CDR3 spans 14 residues. The V and J ends lost 5 bases and 2 bases respectively, with 9 bases between them. Germline assignment: CDR1 MNHEY and CDR2 SMNVEV (reference sequence).

In this sample, this clonotype turned up a few times. The J gene is TRBJ1-1, the V gene TRBV2, with a weak D call TRBD1 (6 bases). Germline assignment: CDR1 SNHLY and CDR2 FYNNEI. Trimming took off 9 bases at V and 3 bases at J, with 23 bases between the two ends. The CDR3 loop spans 16 amino acids. The CDR3 DNA reads TGTGCCAGTACTTTGACAGGAGACTATATGGACACTGAAGCTTTCTTT. This sequence encodes CASTLTGDYMDTEAFF.

This clonotype was observed a few times. The rearrangement links TRBV10-1 to TRBJ2-4, with 10 bases identical to TRBD2. The V gene end was trimmed by 5 bases and the J gene end by 11 bases; junction bases not matched to a gene: 9. The CDR3 runs 14 residues. The germline V gene has CDR1 WNHNN and CDR2 SYGVQD (reference sequence). The CDR3 reads CASSPGTSDTLQYF. CDR3 coding DNA: TGCGCCAGCAGTCCCGGGACTAGCGATACGCTTCAGTACTTC.

This chain links TRBV20-1 with TRBJ2-1, with 9 bases identical to TRBD2. Germline V CDR1 and CDR2: DFQATT, SNEGSKA (reference sequence). V lost 1 base to trimming and J lost 6 bases; unmatched junction nucleotides: 1. The CDR3 spans 13 residues. The CDR3 region has the DNA TGCAGTGCTAGAGCAGCGGGGGGCAATGAGCAGTTCTTC. Translating it yields CSARAAGGNEQFF.

This sequence joins TRBV20-1 and TRBJ2-4; D assignment may be TRBD1 or TRBD2 (5 bases each). Trimming stripped 2 bases from V and 11 bases from J, with 19 bases between. The CDR3 contains 14 residues. CDR1 and CDR2 (germline): DFQATT, SNEGSKA (reference sequence). The CDR3 protein is CSARPPRGPPLQYF. The CDR3, as DNA: TGCAGTGCTAGACCCCCTCGGGGACCTCCCCTTCAGTACTTC.

This clonotype appeared a few times. The chain has TRBV20-1 and TRBJ1-2, with D possibly matching TRBD1 (6 bases). The CDR3 has 13 amino acids. V dropped 3 bases and J dropped 8 bases, with 16 bases sitting between them. The V gene's germline CDR1 is DFQATT and CDR2 SNEGSKA (reference sequence). The CDR3 DNA follows: TGCAGTGCTAGCATCGACAGGACAGACGGCTACACCTTC. This sequence encodes CSASIDRTDGYTF.

Notes on this clonotype: A junction end diverges from the germline sequence, so it may reflect a read error. This sequence joins TRBV18 and TRBJ2-5, with 8 bases that match TRBD2. Looked up from germline, CDR1 is KGHSH and CDR2 is LQKENI. The CDR3 has 16 amino acids. Written as DNA, the CDR3 is TGTGCCAGTTCACCGATGGCGGGGGGAATACAAGAGACCCAGTACTTC. Amino acids: CASSPMAGGIQETQYF.

This clonotype showed up just a few times. This chain's CDR3 is CASSPDSRSYNSPLHF. In DNA form, the CDR3 reads TGTGCCAGCAGCCCGGACAGTAGGTCCTATAATTCACCCCTCCACTTT. The rearrangement joins TRBV6-1 to TRBJ1-6; D might be TRBD1 (6 bases). V lost 6 bases to trimming and J lost 1 base, with 13 bases between them. Germline lookup yields CDR1 MNHNS and CDR2 SASEGT. The CDR3 spans 16 residues.

The sample holds a few counts of this clonotype. This chain links TRBV5-8 with TRBJ2-5; tentative D call: TRBD2 (6 bases). Germline V CDR1 and CDR2: SGHTS, YDEGEE. V lost 6 bases to trimming and J lost 5 bases, with 11 bases between them. This CDR3 has 12 amino acids. The CDR3 reads CASKWEEETQYF. DNA for the CDR3: TGTGCCAGCAAATGGGAGGAGGAGACCCAGTACTTC.

This clonotype was detected only a few times. The chain couples TRBV20-1 to TRBJ1-1; weak D call: TRBD1 (6 bases). Trimming removed 0 bases from V and 5 bases from J, with 13 bases in between. Germline values: CDR1 DFQATT, CDR2 SNEGSKA (reference sequence). CDR3 length equals 14 residues. The CDR3 region has the DNA TGCAGTGCTAGAGAACCAGGGGTAAGGACTGAAGCTTTCTTT. Its translation: CSAREPGVRTEAFF.